This record covers a single T cell receptor (beta chain). Its target is not known. These data originate in a study of cytomegalovirus exposure and HLA in healthy donors. Profiled with immunoSEQ multiplex PCR; TCRdb holds only in-frame clones, not every one. The data hold tens of thousands of clones, with 95% to 96% observed a single time. General study findings and limits: In vitro work confirmed that a few CMV-associated chains recognize CMV antigens.

CDR3 length: 15 residues. Unmatched junction bases numbered 6, after V lost 3 bases and J lost 1 base. The germline CDR1 and CDR2 sequences are SGHAT and FQDESV (reference sequence). The receptor's source is a man aged 18 to 29 in good health and CMV-seronegative. The sample consisted of PBMCs. The chain has TRBV11-1 and TRBJ2-7, with TRBD1 matching 7 bases. CDR3 bases: TGTGCCAGCAGCTTGGTGGGACAGTTTTCCTACGAGCAGTACTTC. Amino acid sequence: CASSLVGQFSYEQYF.